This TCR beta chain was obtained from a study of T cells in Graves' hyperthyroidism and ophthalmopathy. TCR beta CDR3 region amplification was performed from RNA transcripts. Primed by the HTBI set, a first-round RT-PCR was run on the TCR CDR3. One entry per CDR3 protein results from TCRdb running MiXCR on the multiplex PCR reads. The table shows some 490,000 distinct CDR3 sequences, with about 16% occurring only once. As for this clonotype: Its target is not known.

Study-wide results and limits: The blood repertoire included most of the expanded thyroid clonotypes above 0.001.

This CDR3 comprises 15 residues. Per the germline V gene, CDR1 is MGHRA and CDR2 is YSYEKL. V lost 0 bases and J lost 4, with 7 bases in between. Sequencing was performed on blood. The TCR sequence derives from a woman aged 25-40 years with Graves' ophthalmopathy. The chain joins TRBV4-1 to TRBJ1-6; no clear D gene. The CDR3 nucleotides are TGCGCCAGCAGCCAAGATCGGGCTTATAATTCACCCCTCCACTTT. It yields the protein CASSQDRAYNSPLHF.